This T cell receptor beta chain derives from a study of technical replicates of blood from a handful of donors. Trimming pared 2 bases from V and 5 bases from J, leaving 21 bases between. In germline, CDR1 is SGHDN, CDR2 FVKESK. The CDR3 consists of 17 residues. The table came from immunoSEQ multiplex PCR; TCRdb's copy has only in-frame clones and leaves some out. This sample yields more than 90,000 clones, of which approximately 94% are seen a single time; less than 0.25% belongs to the top ten. V and J are TRBV14 and TRBJ1-2; a weak D match, TRBD1 (5 bases). This clonotype was obtained from a human donor in good health. Sequenced input: T cells isolated from PBMCs. The CDR3 bases are TGTGCCAGCAGCCAATCTTGGGGCAGGCTCTCCGGTTATGGCTACACCTTC. It encodes CASSQSWGRLSGYGYTF. Full variable domain (outside the CDR3, taken from reference TRBV14 and TRBJ1-2): EAGVTQFPSHSVIEKGQTVTLRCDPISGHDNLYWYRRVMGKEIKFLLHFVKESKQDESGMPNNRFLAERTGGTYSTLKVQPAELEDSGVYFCASSQSWGRLSGYGYTFGSGTRLTVV.